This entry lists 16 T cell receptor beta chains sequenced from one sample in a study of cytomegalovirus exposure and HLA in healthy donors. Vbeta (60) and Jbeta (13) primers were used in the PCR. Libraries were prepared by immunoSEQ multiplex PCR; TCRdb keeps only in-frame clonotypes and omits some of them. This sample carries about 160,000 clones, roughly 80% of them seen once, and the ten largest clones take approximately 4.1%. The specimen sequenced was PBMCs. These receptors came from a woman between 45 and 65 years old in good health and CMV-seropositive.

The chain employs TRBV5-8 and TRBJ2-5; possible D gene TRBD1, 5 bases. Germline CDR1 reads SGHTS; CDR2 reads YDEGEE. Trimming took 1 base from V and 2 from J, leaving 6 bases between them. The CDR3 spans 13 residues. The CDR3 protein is CASSLRQQETQYF. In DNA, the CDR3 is TGTGCCAGCAGCTTGAGACAGCAAGAGACCCAGTACTTC. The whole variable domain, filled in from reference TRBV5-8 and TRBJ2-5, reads EAGVTQSPTHLIKTRGQQATLRCSPISGHTSVYWYQQALGLGLQFLLWYDEGEERNRGNFPPRFSGRQFPNYSSELNVNALELEDSALYLCASSLRQQETQYFGPGTRLLVL.

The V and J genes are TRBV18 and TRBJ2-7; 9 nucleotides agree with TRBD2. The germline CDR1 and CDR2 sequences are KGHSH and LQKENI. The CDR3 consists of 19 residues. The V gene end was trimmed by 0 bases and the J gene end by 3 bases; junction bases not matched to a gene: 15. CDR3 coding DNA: TGTGCCAGCTCACCACCTCCCAGCGGGAGGATTAGCTGGAACTACGAGCAGTACTTC. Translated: CASSPPPSGRISWNYEQYF.

The CDR3 nucleotides read TGCGCCAGCAGCCCTTTAACAGGGGGCTCCAGCACTGAAGCTTTCTTT. It specifies CASSPLTGGSSTEAFF. The rearrangement links TRBV4-3 to TRBJ1-1; TRBD1 matches at 9 bases. This CDR3 comprises 16 residues. J lost 4 bases, V lost 4 bases, and 10 bases had no gene match. The germline V gene has CDR1 LGHNA and CDR2 YSLEER.

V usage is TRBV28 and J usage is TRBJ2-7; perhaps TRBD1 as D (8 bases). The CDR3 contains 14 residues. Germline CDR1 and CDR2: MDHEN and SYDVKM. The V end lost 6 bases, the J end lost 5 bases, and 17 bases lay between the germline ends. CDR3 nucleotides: TGTGCCAGCAGCGACTACAGGGGGGGACACGAGCAGTACTTC. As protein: CASSDYRGGHEQYF.

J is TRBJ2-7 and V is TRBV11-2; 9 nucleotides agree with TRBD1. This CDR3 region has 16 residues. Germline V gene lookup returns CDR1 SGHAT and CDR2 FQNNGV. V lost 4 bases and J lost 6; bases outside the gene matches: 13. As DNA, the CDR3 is TGTGCCAGCAGCTCACACCCTGGGACAGGGAAGGGCGAGCAGTACTTC. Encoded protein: CASSSHPGTGKGEQYF.

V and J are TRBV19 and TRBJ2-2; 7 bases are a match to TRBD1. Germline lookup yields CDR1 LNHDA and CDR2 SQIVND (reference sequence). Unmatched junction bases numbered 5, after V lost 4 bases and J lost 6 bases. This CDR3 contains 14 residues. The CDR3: CASSTSTGSGELFF. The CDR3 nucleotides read TGTGCCAGTAGTACCTCGACAGGGTCCGGGGAGCTGTTTTTT.

CDR3 nucleotides: TGTGCCAGCAGCCAGGACAGGGGGCCTTCGAACACCGGGGAGCTGTTTTTT. Protein product: CASSQDRGPSNTGELFF. The V call is TRBV7-9, the J call TRBJ2-2; 11 positions agree with TRBD1. V lost 5 bases and J lost 0; bases outside the gene matches: 5. CDR1 SEHNR and CDR2 FQNEAQ come from the germline V gene (reference sequence). The CDR3 runs 17 residues.

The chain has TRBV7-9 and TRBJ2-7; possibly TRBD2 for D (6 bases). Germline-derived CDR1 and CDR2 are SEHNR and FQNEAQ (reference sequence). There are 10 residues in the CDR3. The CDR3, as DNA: TGTGCGGAGGGGCCCTCCGAGCAGTACTTC. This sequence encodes CAEGPSEQYF. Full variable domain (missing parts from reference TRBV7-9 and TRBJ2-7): DTGVSQNPRHKITKRGQNVTFRCDPISEHNRLYWYRQTLGQGPEFLTYFQNEAQLEKSRLLSDRFSAERPKGSFSTLEIQRTEQGDSAMYLCAEGPSEQYFGPGTRLTVT.

The CDR3 loop reads CASSSGTEETQYF. The CDR3 DNA is TGTGCCAGCAGCTCCGGGACAGAAGAGACCCAGTACTTC. The V call is TRBV7-3, the J call TRBJ2-5; TRBD1 agrees at 7 bases. The CDR3 spans 13 residues. The ends lost 4 bases at V and 3 bases at J; junction bases unmatched: 2. Germline V lookup: CDR1 SGHTA, CDR2 FQGTGA. The full variable domain, completed using reference TRBV7-3 and TRBJ2-5, is GAGVSQTPSNKVTEKGKYVELRCDPISGHTALYWYRQSLGQGPEFLIYFQGTGAADDSGLPNDRFFAVRPEGSVSTLKIQRTERGDSAVYLCASSSGTEETQYFGPGTRLLVL.

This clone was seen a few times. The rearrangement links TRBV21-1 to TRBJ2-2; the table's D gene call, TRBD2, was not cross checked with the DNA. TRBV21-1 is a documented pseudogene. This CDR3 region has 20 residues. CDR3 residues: CASSKALGVAPIENTGELFF. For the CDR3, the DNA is TGTGCCAGCAGCAAAGCGCTCGGGGTAGCGCCCATCGAGAACACCGGGGAGCTGTTTTTT.

CDR3 sequence reads: CSVRGQAMNTEAFF. The CDR3 bases are TGCAGCGTTCGGGGACAGGCTATGAACACTGAAGCTTTCTTT. This sequence joins TRBV29-1 and TRBJ1-1, with TRBD1 identical over 8 bases. The junction had 5 bases not matched to a gene; V was cut back by 5 bases and J by 0 bases. The germline V gene has CDR1 SQVTM and CDR2 ANQGSEA. The CDR3 contains 14 residues.

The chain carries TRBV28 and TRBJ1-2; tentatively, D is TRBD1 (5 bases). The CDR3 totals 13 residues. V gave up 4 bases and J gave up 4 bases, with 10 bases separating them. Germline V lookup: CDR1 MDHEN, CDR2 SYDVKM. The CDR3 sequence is CASSSEGLYGYTF. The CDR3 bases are TGTGCCAGCAGTTCTGAGGGACTCTATGGCTACACCTTC.

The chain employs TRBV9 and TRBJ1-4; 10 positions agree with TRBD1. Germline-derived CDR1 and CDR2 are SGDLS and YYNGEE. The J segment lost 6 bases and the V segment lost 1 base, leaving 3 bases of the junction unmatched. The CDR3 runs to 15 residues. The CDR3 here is CASSVFGTGDEKLFF. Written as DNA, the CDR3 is TGTGCCAGCAGCGTATTCGGGACAGGGGATGAAAAACTGTTTTTT. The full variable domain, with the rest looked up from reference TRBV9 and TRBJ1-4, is DSGVTQTPKHLITATGQRVTLRCSPRSGDLSVYWYQQSLDQGLQFLIQYYNGEERAKGNILERFSAQQFPDLHSELNLSSLELGDSALYFCASSVFGTGDEKLFFGSGTQLSVL.

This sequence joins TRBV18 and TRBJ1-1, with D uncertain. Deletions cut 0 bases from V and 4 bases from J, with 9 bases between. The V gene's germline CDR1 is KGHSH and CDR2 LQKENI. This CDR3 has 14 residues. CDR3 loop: CASSPPLGGTEAFF. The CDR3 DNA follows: TGTGCCAGCTCACCACCTCTGGGAGGCACTGAAGCTTTCTTT.

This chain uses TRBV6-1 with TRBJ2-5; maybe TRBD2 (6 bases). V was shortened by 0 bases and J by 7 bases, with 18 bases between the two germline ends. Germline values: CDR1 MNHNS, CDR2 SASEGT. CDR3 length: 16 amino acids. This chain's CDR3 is CASSEATGTVRGTQYF. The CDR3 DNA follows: TGTGCCAGCAGTGAAGCTACCGGGACTGTCCGCGGGACCCAGTACTTC.

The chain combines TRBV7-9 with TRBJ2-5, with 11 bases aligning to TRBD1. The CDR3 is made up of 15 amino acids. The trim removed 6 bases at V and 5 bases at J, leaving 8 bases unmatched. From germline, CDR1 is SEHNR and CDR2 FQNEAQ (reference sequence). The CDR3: CASRVGQGAWETQYF. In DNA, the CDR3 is TGTGCCAGCAGAGTCGGACAGGGGGCGTGGGAGACCCAGTACTTC.